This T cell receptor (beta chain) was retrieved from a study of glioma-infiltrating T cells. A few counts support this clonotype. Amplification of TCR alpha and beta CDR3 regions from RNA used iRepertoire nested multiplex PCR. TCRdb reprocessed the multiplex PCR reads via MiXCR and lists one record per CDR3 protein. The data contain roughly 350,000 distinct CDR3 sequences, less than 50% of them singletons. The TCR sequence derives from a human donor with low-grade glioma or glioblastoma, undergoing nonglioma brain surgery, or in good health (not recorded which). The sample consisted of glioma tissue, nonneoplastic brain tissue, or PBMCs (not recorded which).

The DNA for the CDR3 is TGTGCCAGCAGCTTAGTATTGGGGTTTACATATTACAATGAGCAGTTCTTC. This codes for CASSLVLGFTYYNEQFF. V is TRBV7-8 and J is TRBJ2-1; D unclear. The CDR3 is made up of 17 amino acids. The ends were cut back, 1 base at V and 4 bases at J, with 17 bases in the middle. From germline, CDR1 is SGHVS and CDR2 FQNEAQ.